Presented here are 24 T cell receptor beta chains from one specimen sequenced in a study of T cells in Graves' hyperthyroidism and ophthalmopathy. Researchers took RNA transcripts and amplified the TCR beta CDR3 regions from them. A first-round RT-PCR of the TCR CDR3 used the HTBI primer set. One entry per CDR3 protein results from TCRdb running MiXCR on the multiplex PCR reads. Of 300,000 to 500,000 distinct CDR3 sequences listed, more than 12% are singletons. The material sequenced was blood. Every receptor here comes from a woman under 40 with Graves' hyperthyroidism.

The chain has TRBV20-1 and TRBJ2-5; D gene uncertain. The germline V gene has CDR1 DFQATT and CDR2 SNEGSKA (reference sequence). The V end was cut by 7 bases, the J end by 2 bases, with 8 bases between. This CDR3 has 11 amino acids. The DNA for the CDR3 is TGCAGTGGTACCTTTCAAGAGACCCAGTACTTC. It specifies CSGTFQETQYF.

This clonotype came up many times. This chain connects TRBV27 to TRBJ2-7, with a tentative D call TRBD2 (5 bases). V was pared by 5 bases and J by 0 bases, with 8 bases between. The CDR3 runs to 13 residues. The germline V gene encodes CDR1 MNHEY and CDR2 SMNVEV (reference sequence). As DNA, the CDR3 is TGTGCCAGCAGTCCGAGCGGCTCCTACGAGCAGTACTTC. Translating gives CASSPSGSYEQYF.

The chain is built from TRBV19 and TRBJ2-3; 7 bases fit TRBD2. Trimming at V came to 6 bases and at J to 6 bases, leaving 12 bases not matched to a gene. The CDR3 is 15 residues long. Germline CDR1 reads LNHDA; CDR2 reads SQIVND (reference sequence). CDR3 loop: CASSIQRPSGDTQYF. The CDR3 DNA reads TGTGCCAGTAGCATCCAGCGACCTAGCGGTGATACGCAGTATTTT. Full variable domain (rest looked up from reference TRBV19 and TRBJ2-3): DGGITQSPKYLFRKEGQNVTLSCEQNLNHDAMYWYRQDPGQGLRLIYYSQIVNDFQKGDIAEGYSVSREKKESFPLTVTSAQKNPTAFYLCASSIQRPSGDTQYFGPGTRLTVL.

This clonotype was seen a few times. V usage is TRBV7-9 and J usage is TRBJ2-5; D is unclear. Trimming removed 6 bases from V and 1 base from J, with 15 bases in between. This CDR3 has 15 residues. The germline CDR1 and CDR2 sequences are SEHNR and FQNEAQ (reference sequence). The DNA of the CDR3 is TGTGCCAGCAGGCGTCAAGCAGACTTCCAAGAGACCCAGTACTTC. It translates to CASRRQADFQETQYF. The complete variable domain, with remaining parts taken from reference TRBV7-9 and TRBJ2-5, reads DTGVSQNPRHKITKRGQNVTFRCDPISEHNRLYWYRQTLGQGPEFLTYFQNEAQLEKSRLLSDRFSAERPKGSFSTLEIQRTEQGDSAMYLCASRRQADFQETQYFGPGTRLLVL.

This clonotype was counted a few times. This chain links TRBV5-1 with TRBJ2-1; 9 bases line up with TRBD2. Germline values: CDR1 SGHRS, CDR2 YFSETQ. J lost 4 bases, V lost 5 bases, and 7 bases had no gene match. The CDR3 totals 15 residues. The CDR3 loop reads CASRAGGPGYNEQFF. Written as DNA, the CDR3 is TGCGCCAGCAGGGCGGGAGGGCCGGGTTACAATGAGCAGTTCTTC. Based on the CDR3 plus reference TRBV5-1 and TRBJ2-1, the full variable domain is KAGVTQTPRYLIKTRGQQVTLSCSPISGHRSVSWYQQTPGQGLQFLFEYFSETQRNKGNFPGRFSGRQFSNSRSEMNVSTLELGDSALYLCASRAGGPGYNEQFFGPGTRLTVL.

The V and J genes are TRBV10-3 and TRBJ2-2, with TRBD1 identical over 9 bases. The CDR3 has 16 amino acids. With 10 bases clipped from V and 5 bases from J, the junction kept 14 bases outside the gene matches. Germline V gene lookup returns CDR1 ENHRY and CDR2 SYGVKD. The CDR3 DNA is TGTGCCACCGAAACAGGGGGCGGTGGGGTTACCGGGGAGCTGTTTTTT. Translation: CATETGGGGVTGELFF.

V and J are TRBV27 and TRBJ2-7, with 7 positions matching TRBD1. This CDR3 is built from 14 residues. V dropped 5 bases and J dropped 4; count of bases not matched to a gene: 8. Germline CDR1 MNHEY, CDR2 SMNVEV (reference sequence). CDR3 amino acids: CASSKGAIRYEQYF. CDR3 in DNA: TGTGCCAGCAGTAAGGGGGCGATTCGGTACGAGCAGTACTTC.

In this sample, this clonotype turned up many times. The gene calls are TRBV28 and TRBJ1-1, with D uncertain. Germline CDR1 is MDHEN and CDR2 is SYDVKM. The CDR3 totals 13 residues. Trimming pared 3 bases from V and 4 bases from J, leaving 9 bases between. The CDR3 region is CASSFYPPTEAFF. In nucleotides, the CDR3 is TGTGCCAGCAGTTTTTATCCGCCCACTGAAGCTTTCTTT.

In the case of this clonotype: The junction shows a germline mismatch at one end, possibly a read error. This chain's CDR3 is CASPPPSGTNTGELFF. In DNA, the CDR3 is TGTGCCAGCCCACCCCCTAGCGGGACGAACACCGGGGAGCTGTTTTTT. The chain uses TRBV18 and TRBJ2-2; 9 bases match TRBD2. Per germline, CDR1 KGHSH and CDR2 LQKENI. The CDR3 totals 16 residues. Full variable domain (remainder filled in from reference TRBV18 and TRBJ2-2): NAGVMQNPRHLVRRRGQEARLRCSPMKGHSHVYWYRQLPEEGLKFMVYLQKENIIDESGMPKERFSAEFPKEGPSILRIQQVVRGDSAAYFCASPPPSGTNTGELFFGEGSRLTVL.

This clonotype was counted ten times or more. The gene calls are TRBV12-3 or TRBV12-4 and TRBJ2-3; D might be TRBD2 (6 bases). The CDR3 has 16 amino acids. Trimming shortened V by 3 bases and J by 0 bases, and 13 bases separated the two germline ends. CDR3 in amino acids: CASSFAGRRSTDTQYF. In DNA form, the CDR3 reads TGTGCCAGCAGTTTTGCGGGACGACGAAGCACAGATACGCAGTATTTT.

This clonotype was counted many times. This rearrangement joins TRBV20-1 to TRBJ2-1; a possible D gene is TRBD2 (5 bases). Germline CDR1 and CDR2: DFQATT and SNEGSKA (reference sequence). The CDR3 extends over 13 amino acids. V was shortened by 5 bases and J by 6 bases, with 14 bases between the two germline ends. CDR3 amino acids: CSALQRSRNEQFF. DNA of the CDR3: TGCAGTGCTCTCCAGCGGAGCCGCAATGAGCAGTTCTTC.

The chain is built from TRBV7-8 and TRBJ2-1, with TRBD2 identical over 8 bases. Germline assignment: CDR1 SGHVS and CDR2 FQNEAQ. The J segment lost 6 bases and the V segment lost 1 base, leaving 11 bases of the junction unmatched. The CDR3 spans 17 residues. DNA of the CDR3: TGTGCCAGCAGCTTAGGGGGATTAACGGGAGGGTTCAATGAGCAGTTCTTC. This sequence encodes CASSLGGLTGGFNEQFF.

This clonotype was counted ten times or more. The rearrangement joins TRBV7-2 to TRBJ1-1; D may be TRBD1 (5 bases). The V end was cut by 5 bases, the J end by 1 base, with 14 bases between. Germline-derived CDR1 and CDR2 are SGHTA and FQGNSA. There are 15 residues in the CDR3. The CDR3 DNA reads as TGTGCCAGCAGCAGAGCCGGGACGGAGAACACTGAAGCTTTCTTT. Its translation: CASSRAGTENTEAFF.

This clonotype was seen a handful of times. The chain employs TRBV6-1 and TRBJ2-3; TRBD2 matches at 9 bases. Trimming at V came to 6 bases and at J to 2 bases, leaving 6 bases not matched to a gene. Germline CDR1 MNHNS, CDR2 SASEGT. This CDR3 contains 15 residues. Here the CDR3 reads CASRPGLAVTDTQYF. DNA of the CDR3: TGTGCCAGCAGGCCGGGACTAGCTGTCACAGATACGCAGTATTTT.

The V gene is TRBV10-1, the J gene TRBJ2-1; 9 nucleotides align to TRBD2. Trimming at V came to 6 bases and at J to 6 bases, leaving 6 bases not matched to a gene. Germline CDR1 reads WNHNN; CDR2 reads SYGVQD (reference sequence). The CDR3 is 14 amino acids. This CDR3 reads CASSDSGRSNEQFF. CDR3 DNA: TGCGCCAGCAGCGATAGCGGGAGAAGCAATGAGCAGTTCTTC.

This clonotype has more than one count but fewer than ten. In DNA form, the CDR3 reads TGCAGCGCCCAAACGGGACAGGGGGCGGACACTGAAGCTTTCTTT. This sequence encodes CSAQTGQGADTEAFF. The chain recombines TRBV29-1 with TRBJ1-1; TRBD1 aligns across 12 bases. The ends lost 7 bases at V and 3 bases at J; junction bases unmatched: 9. Germline V lookup: CDR1 SQVTM, CDR2 ANQGSEA. The CDR3 consists of 15 residues.

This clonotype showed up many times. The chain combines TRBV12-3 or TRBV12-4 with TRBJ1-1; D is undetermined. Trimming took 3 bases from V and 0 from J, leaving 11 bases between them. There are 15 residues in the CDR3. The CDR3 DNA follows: TGTGCCAGCAGTTTTAGTGGCCTCGTGAACACTGAAGCTTTCTTT. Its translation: CASSFSGLVNTEAFF.

The DNA of the CDR3 is TGTGCCAGCAGTTGGGGCGGGATAGCCTACGAGCAGTACTTC. Encoded protein: CASSWGGIAYEQYF. V is TRBV12-3 or TRBV12-4 and J is TRBJ2-7; D might be TRBD2 (6 bases). V lost 4 bases to trimming and J lost 2 bases, with 12 bases between them. The length of the CDR3 is 14 residues.

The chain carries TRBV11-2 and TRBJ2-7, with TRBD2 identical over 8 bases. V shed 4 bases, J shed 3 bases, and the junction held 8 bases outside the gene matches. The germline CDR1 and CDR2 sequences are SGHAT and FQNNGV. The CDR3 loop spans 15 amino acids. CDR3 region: CASSSISGKVYEQYF. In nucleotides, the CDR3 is TGTGCCAGCAGCTCGATTAGCGGGAAGGTCTACGAGCAGTACTTC.

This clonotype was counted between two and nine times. The CDR3, as DNA: TGTGCCATCGGGACTAGTCTCACAGATACGCAGTATTTT. This encodes CAIGTSLTDTQYF. The chain carries TRBV10-3 and TRBJ2-3, with TRBD2 matching over 8 bases. CDR3 length: 13 amino acids. Per germline, CDR1 ENHRY and CDR2 SYGVKD. With 8 bases clipped from V and 2 bases from J, the junction kept 3 bases outside the gene matches.

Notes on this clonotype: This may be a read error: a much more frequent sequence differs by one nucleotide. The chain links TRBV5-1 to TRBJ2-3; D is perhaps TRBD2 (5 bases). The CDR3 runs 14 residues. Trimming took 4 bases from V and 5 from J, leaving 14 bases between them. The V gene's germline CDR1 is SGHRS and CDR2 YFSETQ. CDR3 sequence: CASSTETKGDTQYF. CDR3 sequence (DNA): TGCGCCAGCAGCACAGAGACTAAGGGAGATACGCAGTATTTT.

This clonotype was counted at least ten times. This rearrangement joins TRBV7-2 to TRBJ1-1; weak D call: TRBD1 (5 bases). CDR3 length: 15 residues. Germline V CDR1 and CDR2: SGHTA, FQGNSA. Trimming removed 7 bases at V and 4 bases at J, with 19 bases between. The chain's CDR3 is CASTMIGGGVTEAFF. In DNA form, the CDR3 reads TGTGCCAGCACCATGATCGGGGGAGGGGTCACTGAAGCTTTCTTT.

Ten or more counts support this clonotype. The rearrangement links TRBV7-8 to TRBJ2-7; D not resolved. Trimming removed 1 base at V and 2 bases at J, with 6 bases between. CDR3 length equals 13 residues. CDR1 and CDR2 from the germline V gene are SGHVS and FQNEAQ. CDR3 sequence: CASSLEVTYEQYF. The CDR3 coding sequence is TGTGCCAGCAGCTTAGAAGTTACCTACGAGCAGTACTTC.

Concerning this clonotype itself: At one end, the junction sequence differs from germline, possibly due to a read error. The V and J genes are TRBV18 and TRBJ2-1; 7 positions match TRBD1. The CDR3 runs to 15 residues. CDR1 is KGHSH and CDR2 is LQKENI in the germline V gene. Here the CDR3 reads CAGSPQGVPYNEQFF. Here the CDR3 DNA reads TGTGCCGGCTCACCGCAGGGGGTTCCCTACAATGAGCAGTTCTTC.